The 17 T cell receptor beta chains below come from one sample, sequenced in a study of neoadjuvant anti-PD-1 for oral cavity cancer. Time point described: after neoadjuvant nivolumab, at surgical resection. Clones were sequenced by immunoSEQ multiplex PCR, and TCRdb holds only the in-frame ones, with some missing. In the table there are tens of thousands of clones, about 86% of which are singletons. Sequenced material: PBMCs, taken after nivolumab (anti-PD-1) treatment. The receptor set was obtained from a person aged 40 to 85 with oral cavity squamous cell carcinoma.

The CDR3 protein is CASSQVMTGISYNEQFF. The CDR3 DNA reads TGCGCCAGCAGCCAAGTAATGACAGGGATCTCCTACAATGAGCAGTTCTTC. This chain links TRBV4-1 with TRBJ2-1, with 7 bases that match TRBD1. Germline CDR1 and CDR2: MGHRA and YSYEKL. The CDR3 contains 17 residues. The V and J ends lost 1 base and 0 bases, in that order; junction bases with no gene match: 6.

J is TRBJ1-4 and V is TRBV30; no reliable D call. Germline V CDR1 and CDR2: GTSNPN, SVGIG (reference sequence). This CDR3 contains 13 residues. V lost 1 base, J lost 5 bases, and 8 bases lay in between. The CDR3 DNA reads TGTGCCTGGAGTGGGACGGTAAATGAAAAACTGTTTTTT. It is translated as CAWSGTVNEKLFF.

In this sample, this clone turned up a few times. The V and J genes are TRBV9 and TRBJ1-2, with no clear D. The CDR3 spans 14 residues. Trimming removed 4 bases at V and 3 bases at J, with 13 bases between. Germline-derived CDR1 and CDR2 are SGDLS and YYNGEE. CDR3: CASSPSSGDYGYTF. CDR3 nucleotides: TGTGCCAGCAGCCCGAGTTCCGGGGACTATGGCTACACCTTC.

The gene calls are TRBV10-2 and TRBJ2-1; perhaps TRBD2 as D (6 bases). Germline V gene lookup returns CDR1 WSHSY and CDR2 SAAADI. The ends were cut back, 5 bases at V and 2 bases at J, with 10 bases in the middle. CDR3 length: 14 amino acids. CDR3 DNA sequence: TGCGCCAGCAGTCGTAGCGGAGCCTACAATGAGCAGTTCTTC. Translating gives CASSRSGAYNEQFF.

The V gene is TRBV6-1, the J gene TRBJ1-2, with a possible D match to TRBD1 (5 bases). This CDR3 contains 14 residues. V lost 2 bases to trimming and J lost 4 bases, with 11 bases between them. The germline CDR1 and CDR2 sequences are MNHNS and SASEGT. DNA of the CDR3: TGTGCCAGCAGTGAATGGCGGGGGGTCTATGGCTACACCTTC. Its translation: CASSEWRGVYGYTF.

This clone has only one observation. The J gene is TRBJ1-2, the V gene TRBV11-2; D unclear. Trimming took 2 bases from V and 5 from J, leaving 12 bases between them. Germline V gene lookup returns CDR1 SGHAT and CDR2 FQNNGV. This CDR3 is built from 14 residues. The CDR3 here is CASSLTESRYGYTF. The CDR3, as DNA: TGTGCCAGCAGCTTAACAGAGAGTCGTTATGGCTACACCTTC.

This clone was found once. This chain links TRBV4-1 with TRBJ2-7; 11 positions match TRBD1. The germline V gene has CDR1 MGHRA and CDR2 YSYEKL. The CDR3 totals 15 residues. V was pared by 3 bases and J by 3 bases, with 4 bases of the junction left unmatched. This chain's CDR3 is CASSQAGTGGYEQYF. CDR3 coding DNA: TGCGCCAGCAGCCAGGCCGGGACAGGGGGCTACGAGCAGTACTTC.

This chain uses TRBV5-5 with TRBJ2-6; D remains ambiguous. Trimming took 0 bases from V and 2 from J, leaving 9 bases between them. Germline-derived CDR1 and CDR2 are SGHKS and YYEKEE (reference sequence). This CDR3 is built from 16 residues. For the CDR3, the DNA is TGTGCCAGCAGCTTGGTAAGGGCCCCTGGGGCCAACGTCCTGACTTTC. Its protein is CASSLVRAPGANVLTF.

This chain uses TRBV11-2 with TRBJ2-3; D is possibly TRBD1 (5 bases). Trimming removed 1 base at V and 4 bases at J, with 9 bases between. Germline CDR1 SGHAT, CDR2 FQNNGV. The CDR3 covers 14 residues. CDR3 nucleotides: TGTGCCAGCAGCTTAGCTAGGACATCAGATACGCAGTATTTT. The encoded protein is CASSLARTSDTQYF.

V and J are TRBV30 and TRBJ1-1; TRBD1 might be the D (5 bases). The CDR3 totals 12 residues. V was clipped by 4 bases and J by 6 bases, with 12 bases between them. The germline V gene encodes CDR1 GTSNPN and CDR2 SVGIG (reference sequence). As DNA, the CDR3 is TGTGCCTGGACTAGAAGGGGTTCTGAAGCTTTCTTT. Its translation: CAWTRRGSEAFF.

V is TRBV27 and J is TRBJ1-5; D not resolved. This CDR3 contains 13 residues. Germline lookup yields CDR1 MNHEY and CDR2 SMNVEV (reference sequence). The V gene lost 8 bases and the J gene lost 4 bases, with 12 bases spanning the gap. The DNA of the CDR3 is TGTGCCAGCGCCCTTATGGGGAATCAGCCCCAGCATTTT. The encoded protein is CASALMGNQPQHF.

The chain has TRBV4-1 and TRBJ2-3, with D unclear. V gave up 3 bases and J gave up 5 bases, with 12 bases separating them. The CDR3 totals 14 residues. Germline assignment: CDR1 MGHRA and CDR2 YSYEKL. The CDR3 nucleotides read TGCGCCAGCAGCCAGGGCCATACGGGAGATACGCAGTATTTT. Translation gives CASSQGHTGDTQYF.

J is TRBJ1-4 and V is TRBV19; D gene uncertain. The germline V gene has CDR1 LNHDA and CDR2 SQIVND (reference sequence). The length of the CDR3 is 14 residues. V lost 1 base to trimming and J lost 7 bases, with 10 bases between them. CDR3 region: CASSIGGLSEKLFF. CDR3 nucleotides: TGTGCCAGTAGTATAGGTGGGCTTTCTGAAAAACTGTTTTTT.

The rearrangement joins TRBV6-1 to TRBJ1-4; tentatively, D is TRBD1 (5 bases). The germline CDR1 and CDR2 sequences are MNHNS and SASEGT. The CDR3 extends over 16 amino acids. The ends were cut back, 1 base at V and 3 bases at J, with 12 bases in the middle. DNA of the CDR3: TGTGCCAGCAGTGAAGTGGGCGGGGGATCTAATGAAAAACTGTTTTTT. Residues: CASSEVGGGSNEKLFF.

The chain is built from TRBV7-9 and TRBJ2-7, with 9 bases lining up with TRBD2. Germline CDR1 SEHNR, CDR2 FQNEAQ (reference sequence). The junction had 6 bases not matched to a gene; V was cut back by 8 bases and J by 1 base. The CDR3 length is 14 residues. For the CDR3, the DNA is TGTGCCAGCGATATGGCGGGAGGGTCCTACGAGCAGTACTTC. It specifies CASDMAGGSYEQYF.

V is TRBV5-1 and J is TRBJ2-3, with TRBD1 matching 12 bases. The ends lost 4 bases at V and 7 bases at J; junction bases unmatched: 13. This CDR3 has 17 amino acids. CDR1 is SGHRS, CDR2 YFSETQ, per germline. CDR3 bases: TGCGCCAGCAGCCGCATCGCGGGACAGGGGGCTATGAATACGCAGTATTTT. Its protein product is CASSRIAGQGAMNTQYF.

The chain carries TRBV2 and TRBJ1-2; D is undetermined. The CDR3 has 13 amino acids. In germline, CDR1 is SNHLY, CDR2 FYNNEI. Trimming left V 4 bases short and J 3 bases short, with 9 bases between. CDR3 loop: CASSGMVDYGYTF. DNA of the CDR3: TGTGCCAGCAGTGGGATGGTAGACTATGGCTACACCTTC. Based on the CDR3 plus reference TRBV2 and TRBJ1-2, the full variable domain is EPEVTQTPSHQVTQMGQEVILRCVPISNHLYFYWYRQILGQKVEFLVSFYNNEISEKSEIFDDQFSVERPDGSNFTLKIRSTKLEDSAMYFCASSGMVDYGYTFGSGTRLTVV.